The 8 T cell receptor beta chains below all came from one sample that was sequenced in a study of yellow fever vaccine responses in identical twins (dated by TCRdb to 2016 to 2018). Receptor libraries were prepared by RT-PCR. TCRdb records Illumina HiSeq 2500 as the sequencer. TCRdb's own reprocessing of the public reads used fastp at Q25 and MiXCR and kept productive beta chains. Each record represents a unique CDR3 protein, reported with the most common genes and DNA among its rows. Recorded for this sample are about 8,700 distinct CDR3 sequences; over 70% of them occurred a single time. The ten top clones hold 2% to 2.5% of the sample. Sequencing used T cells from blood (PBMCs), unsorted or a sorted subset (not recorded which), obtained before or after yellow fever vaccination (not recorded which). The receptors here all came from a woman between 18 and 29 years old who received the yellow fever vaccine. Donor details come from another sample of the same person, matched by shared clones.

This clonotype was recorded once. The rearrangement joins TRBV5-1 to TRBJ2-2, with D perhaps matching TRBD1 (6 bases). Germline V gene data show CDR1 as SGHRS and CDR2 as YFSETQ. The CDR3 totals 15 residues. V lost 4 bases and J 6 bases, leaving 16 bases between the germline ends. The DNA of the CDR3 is TGCGCCAGCAGCCAGGGGACGGTGAAGGCCGGGGAGCTGTTTTTT. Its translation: CASSQGTVKAGELFF.

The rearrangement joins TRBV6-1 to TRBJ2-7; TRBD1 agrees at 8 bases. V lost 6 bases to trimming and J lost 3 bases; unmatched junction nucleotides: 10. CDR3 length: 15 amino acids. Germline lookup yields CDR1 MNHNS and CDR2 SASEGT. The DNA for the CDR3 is TGTGCCAGCAGCTCAGTTGGACAGGGATTCTACGAGCAGTACTTC. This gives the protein CASSSVGQGFYEQYF.

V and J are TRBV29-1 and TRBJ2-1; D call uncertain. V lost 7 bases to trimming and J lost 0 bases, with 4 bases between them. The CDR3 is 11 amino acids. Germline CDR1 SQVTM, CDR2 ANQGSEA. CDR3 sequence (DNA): TGCAGCGGGTACTCCTACAATGAGCAGTTCTTC. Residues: CSGYSYNEQFF.

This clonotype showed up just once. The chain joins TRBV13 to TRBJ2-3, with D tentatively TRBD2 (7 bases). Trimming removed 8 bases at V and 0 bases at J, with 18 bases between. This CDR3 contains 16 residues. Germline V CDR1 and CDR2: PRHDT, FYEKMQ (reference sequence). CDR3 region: CASRSRGGASTDTQYF. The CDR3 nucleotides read TGTGCCAGCCGATCTAGGGGGGGGGCAAGCACAGATACGCAGTATTTT.

The CDR3 DNA follows: TGTGCCAGCAGAAAACCGGACAGAAACACCGGGGAGCTGTTTTTT. Its translation is CASRKPDRNTGELFF. V and J are TRBV28 and TRBJ2-2; TRBD1 is a possible D gene (6 bases). Germline V lookup: CDR1 MDHEN, CDR2 SYDVKM. The CDR3 is made up of 15 amino acids. The V gene lost 6 bases and the J gene lost 2 bases, with 13 bases spanning the gap.

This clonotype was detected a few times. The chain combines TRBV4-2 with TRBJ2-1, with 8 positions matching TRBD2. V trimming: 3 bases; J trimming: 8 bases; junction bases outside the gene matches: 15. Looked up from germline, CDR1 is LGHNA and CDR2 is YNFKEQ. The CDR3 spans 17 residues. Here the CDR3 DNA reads TGTGCCAGCAGCCACTCAGAGGGACTAGGCGGATTCGATGAGCAGTTCTTC. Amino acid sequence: CASSHSEGLGGFDEQFF.

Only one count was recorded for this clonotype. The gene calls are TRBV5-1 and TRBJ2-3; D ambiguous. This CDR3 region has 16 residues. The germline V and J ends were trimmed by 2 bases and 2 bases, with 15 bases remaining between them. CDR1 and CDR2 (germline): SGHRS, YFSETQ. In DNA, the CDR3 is TGCGCCAGCAGCTTCCGGAGCAGCCCAGTCACAGATACGCAGTATTTT. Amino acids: CASSFRSSPVTDTQYF.

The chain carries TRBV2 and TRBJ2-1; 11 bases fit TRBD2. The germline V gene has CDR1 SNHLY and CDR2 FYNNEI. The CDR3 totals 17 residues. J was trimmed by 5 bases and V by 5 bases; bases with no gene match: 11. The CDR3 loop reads CASSLKVAGGKDNEQFF. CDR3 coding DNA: TGTGCCAGCAGTTTGAAAGTAGCGGGAGGGAAGGACAATGAGCAGTTCTTC.